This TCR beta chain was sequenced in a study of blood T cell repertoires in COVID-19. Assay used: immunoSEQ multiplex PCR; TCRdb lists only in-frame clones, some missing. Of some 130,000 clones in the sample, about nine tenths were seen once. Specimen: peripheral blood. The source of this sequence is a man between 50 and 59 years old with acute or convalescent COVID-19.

CDR3 sequence: CASSLSVTGKIGYTF. The CDR3 region has the DNA TGTGCCAGCAGTTTAAGTGTTACAGGGAAGATTGGCTACACCTTC. The rearrangement joins TRBV27 to TRBJ1-2; possibly TRBD1 for D (6 bases). The CDR3 has 15 residues. From germline, CDR1 is MNHEY and CDR2 SMNVEV (reference sequence). The V end lost 2 bases, the J end lost 7 bases, and 17 bases lay between the germline ends.